The following is a TCR beta chain sequence with its context. Its antigen is as yet unknown. Each TCR library used about 3,200 ng of total RNA. TCRalpha along with TCRbeta cDNA was subjected to two nested PCRs lasting 16 and 9 cycles. For each CDR3 protein, TCRdb gives one entry from its re-call of the 5' RACE reads, without DNA. This sample's table has approximately 420,000 distinct CDR3 sequences. The data belong to a study of monozygotic twins with inflammatory bowel disease. CDR1 and CDR2 (germline): KGHSY, FQNENV. CDR3 length: 14 residues. Study-level points and caveats: Background noise in patient repertoires may stem from differing immunosuppressive treatments.

The chain links TRBV16 to TRBJ2-7. This clonotype was obtained from a human donor with ulcerative colitis or Crohn's disease, or a healthy co-twin of an affected twin (not recorded which). The sample was blood. The CDR3 reads CASSQSGSSYEQYF. The whole variable domain, filled in from reference TRBV16 and TRBJ2-7, reads GEEVAQTPKHLVRGEGQKAKLYCAPIKGHSYVFWYQQVLKNEFKFLISFQNENVFDETGMPKERFSAKCLPNSPCSLEIQATKLEDSAVYFCASSQSGSSYEQYFGPGTRLTVT.